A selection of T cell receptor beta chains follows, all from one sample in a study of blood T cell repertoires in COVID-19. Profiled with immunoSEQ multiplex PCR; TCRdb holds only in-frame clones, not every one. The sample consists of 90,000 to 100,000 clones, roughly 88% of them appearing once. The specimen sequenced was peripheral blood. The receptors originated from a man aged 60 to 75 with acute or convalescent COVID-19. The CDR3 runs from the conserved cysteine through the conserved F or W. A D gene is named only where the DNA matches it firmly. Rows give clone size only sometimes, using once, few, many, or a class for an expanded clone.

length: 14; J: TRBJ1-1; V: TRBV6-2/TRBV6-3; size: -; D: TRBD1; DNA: TGTGCCAGCAGTTTTCCCAGGGGGCTCACTGAAGCTTTCTTT; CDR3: CASSFPRGLTEAFF
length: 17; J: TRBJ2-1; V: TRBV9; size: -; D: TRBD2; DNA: TGTGCCAGCAGCGTAGCCTATAGCGGGGGGGCGCGGAATGAGCAGTTCTTC; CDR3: CASSVAYSGGARNEQFF
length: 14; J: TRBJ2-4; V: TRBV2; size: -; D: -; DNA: TGTGCCAGCAGTACCGACAGGAACAAAAACATTCAGTACTTC; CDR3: CASSTDRNKNIQYF
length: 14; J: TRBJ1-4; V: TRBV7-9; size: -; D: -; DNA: TGTGCCAGCAGCTTCCTCCAGGGGAACGAAAAACTGTTTTTT; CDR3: CASSFLQGNEKLFF
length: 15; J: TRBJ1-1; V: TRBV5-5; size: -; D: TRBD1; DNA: TGTGCCAGCAGCCTAGGGACAGGGGAAGGTGTTGAAGCTTTCTTT; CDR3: CASSLGTGEGVEAFF
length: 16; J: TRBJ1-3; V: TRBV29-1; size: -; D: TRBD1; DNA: TGCAGCGTTGAAGATCGCGCGGGACAGGGAAGGCACACCATATATTTT; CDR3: CSVEDRAGQGRHTIYF
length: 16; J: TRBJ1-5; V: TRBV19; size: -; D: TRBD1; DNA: TGTGCCAGTAGTACAGGACAGGGGTCGGGCAATCAGCCCCAGCATTTT; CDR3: CASSTGQGSGNQPQHF
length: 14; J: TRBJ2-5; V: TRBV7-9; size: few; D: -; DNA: TGTGCCAGCAGCCCTTACTTCGGGGAAGAGACCCAGTACTTC; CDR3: CASSPYFGEETQYF
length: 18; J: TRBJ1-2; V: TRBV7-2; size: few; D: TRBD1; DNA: TGTGCCAGCAGCTCCTTCTCCGGGACAGGGCTCTCTAACTATGGCTACACCTTC; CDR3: CASSSFSGTGLSNYGYTF
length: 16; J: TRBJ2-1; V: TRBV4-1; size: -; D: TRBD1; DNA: TGCGCCAGCAGCCAGGCCACAGGGGGATCCTACAATGAGCAGTTCTTC; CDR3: CASSQATGGSYNEQFF
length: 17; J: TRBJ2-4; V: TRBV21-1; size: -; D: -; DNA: TGTGCCAGCAGCAAAGCGAACAGGGTGGCGGCCAAAAACATTCAGTACTTC; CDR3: CASSKANRVAAKNIQYF
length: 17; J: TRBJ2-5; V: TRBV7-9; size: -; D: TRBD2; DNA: TGTGCCAGCAGCTCCGGACTAGCGGGGGGGCCGCGGGAGACCCAGTACTTC; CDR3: CASSSGLAGGPRETQYF
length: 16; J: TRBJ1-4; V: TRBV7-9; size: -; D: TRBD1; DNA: TGTGCCAGCAGTCGAACCGGGACAGGGGTCAGGGAAAAACTGTTTTTT; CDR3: CASSRTGTGVREKLFF
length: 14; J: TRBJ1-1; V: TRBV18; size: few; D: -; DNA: TGTGCCAGCTCACCAAGGTGGGGCGACACTGAAGCTTTCTTT; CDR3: CASSPRWGDTEAFF
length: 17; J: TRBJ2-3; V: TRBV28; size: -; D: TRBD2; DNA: TGTGCCAGCAGTTTATGGGACCTAGCGGGGGGGCCGGATACGCAGTATTTT; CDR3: CASSLWDLAGGPDTQYF
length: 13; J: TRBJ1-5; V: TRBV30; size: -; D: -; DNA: TGTGCCTGGAGTGAAGGGGGCAATCAGCCCCAGCATTTT; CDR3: CAWSEGGNQPQHF
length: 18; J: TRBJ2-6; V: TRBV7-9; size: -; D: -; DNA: TGTGCCAGCAGCCCTCCTCCCCAGGGGCGCTCTGGGGCCAACGTCCTGACTTTC; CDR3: CASSPPPQGRSGANVLTF
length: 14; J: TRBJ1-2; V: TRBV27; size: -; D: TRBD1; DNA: TGTGCCAGCAGCCGAACAGGGGTTAACTATGGCTACACCTTC; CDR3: CASSRTGVNYGYTF
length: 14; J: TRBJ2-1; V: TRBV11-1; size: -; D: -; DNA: TGTGCCAGCAGCTTGCGAGCCACCTACAATGAGCAGTTCTTC; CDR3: CASSLRATYNEQFF
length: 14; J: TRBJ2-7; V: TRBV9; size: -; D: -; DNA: TGTGCCAGCAGCGTGGGCGTCTCAGGGGACGAGCAGTACTTC; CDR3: CASSVGVSGDEQYF
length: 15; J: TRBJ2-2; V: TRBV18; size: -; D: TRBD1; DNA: TGTGCCAGCTCACCAGACAGGGGGCAAGCCGGGGAGCTGTTTTTT; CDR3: CASSPDRGQAGELFF
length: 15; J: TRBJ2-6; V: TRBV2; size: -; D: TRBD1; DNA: TGTGCCAGATCGACAGGGGGCGCAGGGGCCAACGTCCTGACTTTC; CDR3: CARSTGGAGANVLTF
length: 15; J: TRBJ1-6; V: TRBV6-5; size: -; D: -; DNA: TGTGCCAGCAGTTTCCGGGGGGCGAGTAATTCACCCCTCCACTTT; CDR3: CASSFRGASNSPLHF
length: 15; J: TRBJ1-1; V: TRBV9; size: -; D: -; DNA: TGTGCCAGCAGCGCCCTAGGGGGGGTTGGGTCTGAAGCTTTCTTT; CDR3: CASSALGGVGSEAFF
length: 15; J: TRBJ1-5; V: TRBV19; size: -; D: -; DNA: TGTGCCAGTAGTATAGCCGGGATAGGCAATCAGCCCCAGCATTTT; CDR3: CASSIAGIGNQPQHF
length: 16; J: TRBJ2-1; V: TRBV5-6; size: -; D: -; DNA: TGTGCCAGCAGCTTACGGGGTAGGCGGTCCTACAATGAGCAGTTCTTC; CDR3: CASSLRGRRSYNEQFF
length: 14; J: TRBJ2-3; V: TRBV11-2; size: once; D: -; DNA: TGTGCCAGCACCCGGGGGGCTTTAACAGATACGCAGTATTTT; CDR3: CASTRGALTDTQYF
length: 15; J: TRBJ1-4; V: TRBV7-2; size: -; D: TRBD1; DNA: TGTGCCAGCAGCTTAGGTCGGACAGGGGCGGAAAAACTGTTTTTT; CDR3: CASSLGRTGAEKLFF
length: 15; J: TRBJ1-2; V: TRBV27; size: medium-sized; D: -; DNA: TGTGCCAGCAGTGCGACAGGAGCCGTAATCTATGGCTACACCTTC; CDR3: CASSATGAVIYGYTF
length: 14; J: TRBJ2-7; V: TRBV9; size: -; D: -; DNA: TGTGCCAGCAGCGTAGATCCGCAGGCCTACGAGCAGTACTTC; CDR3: CASSVDPQAYEQYF
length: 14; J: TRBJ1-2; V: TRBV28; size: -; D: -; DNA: TGTGCCAGCAGTTTGAGGGCGGGATACTATGGCTACACCTTC; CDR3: CASSLRAGYYGYTF
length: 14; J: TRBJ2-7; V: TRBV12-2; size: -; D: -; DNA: TGTGCAAGTCGCTTAGCCCCAGGGGGCGCCGAGCAGTACTTC; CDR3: CASRLAPGGAEQYF
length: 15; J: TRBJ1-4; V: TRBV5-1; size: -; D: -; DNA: TGCGCCAGCAGCTTGGAAGGAGGGCGAGAGGAAAAACTGTTTTTT; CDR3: CASSLEGGREEKLFF
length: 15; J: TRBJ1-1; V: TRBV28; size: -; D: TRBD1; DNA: TGTGCCAGCAGTATGTACAGGGGGCTGAACACTGAAGCTTTCTTT; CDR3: CASSMYRGLNTEAFF
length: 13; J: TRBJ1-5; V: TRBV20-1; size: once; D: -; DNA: TGCAGTGCTAGTACAGGGCTTTTGGAGCCCCAGCATTTT; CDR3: CSASTGLLEPQHF
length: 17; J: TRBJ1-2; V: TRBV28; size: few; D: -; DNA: TGTGCCAGCAGTTCCGACAGTCGGGCAGGCTCCAACTTAGGCTACACCTTC; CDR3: CASSSDSRAGSNLGYTF
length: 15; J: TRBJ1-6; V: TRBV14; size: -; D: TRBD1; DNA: TGTGCCAGCAGCGACCGACAGGGCTATAATTCACCCCTCCACTTT; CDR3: CASSDRQGYNSPLHF
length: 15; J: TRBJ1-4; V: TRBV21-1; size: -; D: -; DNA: TGTGCCAGCAGCAAATTCGGCAGGGGGCACGAAAAACTGTTTTTT; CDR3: CASSKFGRGHEKLFF
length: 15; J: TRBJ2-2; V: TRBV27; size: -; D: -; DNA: TGTGCCAGCAGTTTATCGCGGAGTTTCACCGGGGAGCTGTTTTTT; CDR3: CASSLSRSFTGELFF
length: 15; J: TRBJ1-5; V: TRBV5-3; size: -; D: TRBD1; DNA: TGTGCCAGAAGGCCGGGACAGGGAAGCAATCAGCCCCAGCATTTT; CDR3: CARRPGQGSNQPQHF
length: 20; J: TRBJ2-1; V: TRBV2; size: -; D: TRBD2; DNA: TGTGCCAGCAGTGAAGCGAGGCAGAGGACTAGCGGCTGGGCGGGGAATGAGCAGTTCTTC; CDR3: CASSEARQRTSGWAGNEQFF
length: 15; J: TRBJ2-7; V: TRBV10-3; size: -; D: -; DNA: TGTGCCATCAGTGAGACAGGGACCTACTCCTACGAGCAGTACTTC; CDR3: CAISETGTYSYEQYF
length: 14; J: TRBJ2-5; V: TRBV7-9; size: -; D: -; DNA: TGTGCCAGCAGCCGCGGGCTAGACCAAGAGACCCAGTACTTC; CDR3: CASSRGLDQETQYF
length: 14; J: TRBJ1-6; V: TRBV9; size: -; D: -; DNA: TGTGCCAGCAGCGCCACTGTTGCTAATTCACCCCTCCACTTT; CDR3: CASSATVANSPLHF
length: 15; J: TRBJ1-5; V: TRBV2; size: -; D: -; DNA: TGTGCCAGCAGGCTCCGGACAGTTAGCAATCAGCCCCAGCATTTT; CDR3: CASRLRTVSNQPQHF
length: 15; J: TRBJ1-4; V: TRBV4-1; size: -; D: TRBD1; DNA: TGCGCCAGCGGCCCAGCGGGACAGGGACGGGAAAAACTGTTTTTT; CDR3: CASGPAGQGREKLFF
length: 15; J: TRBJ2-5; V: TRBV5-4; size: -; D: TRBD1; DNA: TGTGCCAGCAGCTCCCCAGGGGGCGCCCCAAAAACCCAGTACTTC; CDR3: CASSSPGGAPKTQYF
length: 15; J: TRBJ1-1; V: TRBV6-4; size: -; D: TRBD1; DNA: TGTGCCAGCCAATTGACAGGGGCTAGGAACACTGAAGCTTTCTTT; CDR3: CASQLTGARNTEAFF
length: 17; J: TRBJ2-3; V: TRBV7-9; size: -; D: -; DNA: TGTGCCAGCAGCTTAGCGGTTTCAGGGCTTCATCGAGATACGCAGTATTTT; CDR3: CASSLAVSGLHRDTQYF
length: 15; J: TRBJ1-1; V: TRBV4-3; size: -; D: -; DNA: TGCGCCAGCAGCCAAGTTCTACAGGGTATTACTGAAGCTTTCTTT; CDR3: CASSQVLQGITEAFF
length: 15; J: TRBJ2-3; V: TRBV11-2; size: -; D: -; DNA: TGTGCCAGCAGCGGGAGCGACAAAGGTACAGATACGCAGTATTTT; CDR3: CASSGSDKGTDTQYF
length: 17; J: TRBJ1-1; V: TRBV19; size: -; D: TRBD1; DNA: TGTGCCAGTAGTAATCCGGGGGACAGGGGATTTTACGCTGAAGCTTTCTTT; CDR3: CASSNPGDRGFYAEAFF
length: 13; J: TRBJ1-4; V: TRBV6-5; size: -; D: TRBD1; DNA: TGTGCCAGCAGTCCGGGACAGAATGAAAAACTGTTTTTT; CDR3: CASSPGQNEKLFF